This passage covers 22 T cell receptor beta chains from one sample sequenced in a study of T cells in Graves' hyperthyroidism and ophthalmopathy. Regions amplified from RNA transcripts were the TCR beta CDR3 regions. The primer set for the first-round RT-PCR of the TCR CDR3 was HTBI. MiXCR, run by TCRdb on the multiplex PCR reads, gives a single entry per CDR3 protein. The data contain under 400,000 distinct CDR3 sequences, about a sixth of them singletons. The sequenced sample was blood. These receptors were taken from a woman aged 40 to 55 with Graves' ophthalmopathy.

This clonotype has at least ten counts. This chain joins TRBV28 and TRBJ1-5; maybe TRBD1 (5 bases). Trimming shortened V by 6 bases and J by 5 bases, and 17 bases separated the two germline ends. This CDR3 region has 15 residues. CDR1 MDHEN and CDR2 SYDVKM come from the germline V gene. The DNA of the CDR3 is TGTGCCAGCAGCCTTGACCCGGTAGGGGATCAGCCCCAGCATTTT. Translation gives CASSLDPVGDQPQHF.

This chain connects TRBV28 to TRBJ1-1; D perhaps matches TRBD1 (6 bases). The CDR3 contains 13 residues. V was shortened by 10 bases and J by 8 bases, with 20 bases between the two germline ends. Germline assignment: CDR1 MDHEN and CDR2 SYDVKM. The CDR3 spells CATQGGGRGEAFF. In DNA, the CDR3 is TGTGCCACACAGGGAGGCGGGAGAGGGGAAGCTTTCTTT.

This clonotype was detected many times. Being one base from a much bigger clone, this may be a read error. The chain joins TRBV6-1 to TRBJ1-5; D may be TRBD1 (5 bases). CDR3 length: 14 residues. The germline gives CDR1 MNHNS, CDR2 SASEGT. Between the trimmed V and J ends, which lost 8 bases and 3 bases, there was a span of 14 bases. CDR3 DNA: TGTGCCAGCCGTGGGCGGGGGGTCAATCAGCCCCAGCATTTT. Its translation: CASRGRGVNQPQHF.

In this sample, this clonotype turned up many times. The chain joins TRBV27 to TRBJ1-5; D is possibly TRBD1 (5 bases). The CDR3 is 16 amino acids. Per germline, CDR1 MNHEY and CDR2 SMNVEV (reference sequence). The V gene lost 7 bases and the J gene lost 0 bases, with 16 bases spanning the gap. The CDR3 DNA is TGTGCCAGCAAGCGGGACGCAACATATAGCAATCAGCCCCAGCATTTT. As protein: CASKRDATYSNQPQHF.

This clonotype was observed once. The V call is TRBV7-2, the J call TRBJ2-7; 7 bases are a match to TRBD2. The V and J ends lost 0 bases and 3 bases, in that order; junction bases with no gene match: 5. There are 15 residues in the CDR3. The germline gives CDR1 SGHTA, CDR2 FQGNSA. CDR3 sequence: CASSLAWEGNYEQYF. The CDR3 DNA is TGTGCCAGCAGCTTAGCGTGGGAGGGGAACTACGAGCAGTACTTC.

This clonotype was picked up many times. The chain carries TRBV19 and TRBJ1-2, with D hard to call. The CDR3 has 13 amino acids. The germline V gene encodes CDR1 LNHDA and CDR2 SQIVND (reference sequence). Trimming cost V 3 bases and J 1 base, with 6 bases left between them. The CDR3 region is CASSIPDNYGYTF. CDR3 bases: TGTGCCAGTAGTATCCCAGATAACTATGGCTACACCTTC.

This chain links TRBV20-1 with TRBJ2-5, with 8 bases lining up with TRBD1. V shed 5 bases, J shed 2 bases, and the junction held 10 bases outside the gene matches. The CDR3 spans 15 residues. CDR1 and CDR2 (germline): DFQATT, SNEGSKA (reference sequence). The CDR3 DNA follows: TGCAGTGCTTCTGCTCTTGGACAGGGTCAAGAGACCCAGTACTTC. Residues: CSASALGQGQETQYF.

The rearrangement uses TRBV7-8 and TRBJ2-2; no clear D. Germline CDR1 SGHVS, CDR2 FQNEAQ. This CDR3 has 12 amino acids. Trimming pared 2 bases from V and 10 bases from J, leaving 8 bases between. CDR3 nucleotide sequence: TGTGCCAGCAGCTTAACCTGGGTGGAGCTGTTTTTT. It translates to CASSLTWVELFF.

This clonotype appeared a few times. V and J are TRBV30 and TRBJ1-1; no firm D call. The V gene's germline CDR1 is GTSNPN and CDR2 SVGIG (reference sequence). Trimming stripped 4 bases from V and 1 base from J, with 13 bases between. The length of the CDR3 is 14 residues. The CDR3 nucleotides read TGTGCCTGGATTCCCCCTGGGCGGAACACTGAAGCTTTCTTT. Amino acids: CAWIPPGRNTEAFF.

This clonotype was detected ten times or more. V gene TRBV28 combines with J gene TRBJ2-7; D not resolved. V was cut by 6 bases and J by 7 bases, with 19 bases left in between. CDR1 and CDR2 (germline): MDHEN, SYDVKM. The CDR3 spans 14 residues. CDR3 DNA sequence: TGTGCCAGCAGCTTGCTTGGCGCGGTAGGAGAGCAGTACTTC. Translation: CASSLLGAVGEQYF.

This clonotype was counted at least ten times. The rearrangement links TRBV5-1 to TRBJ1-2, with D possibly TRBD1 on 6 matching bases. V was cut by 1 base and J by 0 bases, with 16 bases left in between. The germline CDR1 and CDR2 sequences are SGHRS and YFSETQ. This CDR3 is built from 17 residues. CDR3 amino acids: CASSLRSGDRSNYGYTF. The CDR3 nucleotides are TGCGCCAGCAGCTTGAGGTCAGGGGACCGCTCTAACTATGGCTACACCTTC.

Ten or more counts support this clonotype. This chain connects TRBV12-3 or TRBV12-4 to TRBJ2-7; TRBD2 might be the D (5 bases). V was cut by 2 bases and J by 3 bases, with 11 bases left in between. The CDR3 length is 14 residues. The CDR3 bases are TGTGCCAGCAGTTTACCGGGATTGGACTACGAGCAGTACTTC. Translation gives CASSLPGLDYEQYF.

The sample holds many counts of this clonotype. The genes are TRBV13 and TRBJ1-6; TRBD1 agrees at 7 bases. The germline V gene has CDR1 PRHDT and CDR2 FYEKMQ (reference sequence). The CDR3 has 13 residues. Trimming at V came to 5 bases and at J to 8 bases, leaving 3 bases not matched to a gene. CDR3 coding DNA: TGTGCCAGCAGCCTGGGGACAGATTCACCCCTCCACTTT. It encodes CASSLGTDSPLHF. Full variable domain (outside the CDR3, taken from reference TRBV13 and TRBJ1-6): AAGVIQSPRHLIKEKRETATLKCYPIPRHDTVYWYQQGPGQDPQFLISFYEKMQSDKGSIPDRFSAQQFSDYHSELNMSSLELGDSALYFCASSLGTDSPLHFGNGTRLTVT.

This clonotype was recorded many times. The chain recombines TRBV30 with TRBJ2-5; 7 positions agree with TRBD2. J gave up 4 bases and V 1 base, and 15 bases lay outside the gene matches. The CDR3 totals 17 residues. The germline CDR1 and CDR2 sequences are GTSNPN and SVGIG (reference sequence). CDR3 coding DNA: TGTGCCTGGAGTGGCGTCGGGTCGCGGGAGCGGGGAGAGACCCAGTACTTC. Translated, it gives CAWSGVGSRERGETQYF.

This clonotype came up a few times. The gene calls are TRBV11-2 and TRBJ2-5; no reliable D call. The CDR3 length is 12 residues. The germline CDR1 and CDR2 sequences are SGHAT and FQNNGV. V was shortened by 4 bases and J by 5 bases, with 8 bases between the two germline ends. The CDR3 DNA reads TGTGCCAGCAGCTCCCTATCTGAGACCCAGTACTTC. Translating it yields CASSSLSETQYF.

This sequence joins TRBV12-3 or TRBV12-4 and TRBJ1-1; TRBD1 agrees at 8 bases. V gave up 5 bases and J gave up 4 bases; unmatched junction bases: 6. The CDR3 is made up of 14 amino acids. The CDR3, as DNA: TGTGCCAGCAGTCCTAACAGGGGGTCCACTGAAGCTTTCTTT. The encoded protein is CASSPNRGSTEAFF.

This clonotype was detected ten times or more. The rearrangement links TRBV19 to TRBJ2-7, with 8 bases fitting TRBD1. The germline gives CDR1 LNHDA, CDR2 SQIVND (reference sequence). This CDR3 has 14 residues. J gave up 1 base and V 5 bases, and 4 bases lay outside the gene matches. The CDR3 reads CASSLTGESYEQYF. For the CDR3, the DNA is TGTGCCAGTAGTTTGACAGGGGAGTCCTACGAGCAGTACTTC. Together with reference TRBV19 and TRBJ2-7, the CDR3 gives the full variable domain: DGGITQSPKYLFRKEGQNVTLSCEQNLNHDAMYWYRQDPGQGLRLIYYSQIVNDFQKGDIAEGYSVSREKKESFPLTVTSAQKNPTAFYLCASSLTGESYEQYFGPGTRLTVT.

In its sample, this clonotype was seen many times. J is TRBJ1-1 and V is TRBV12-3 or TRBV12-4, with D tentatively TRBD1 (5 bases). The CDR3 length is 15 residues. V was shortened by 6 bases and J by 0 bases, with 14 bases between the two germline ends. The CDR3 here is CASSGVQALNTEAFF. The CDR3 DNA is TGTGCCAGCAGCGGGGTACAGGCCCTGAACACTGAAGCTTTCTTT.

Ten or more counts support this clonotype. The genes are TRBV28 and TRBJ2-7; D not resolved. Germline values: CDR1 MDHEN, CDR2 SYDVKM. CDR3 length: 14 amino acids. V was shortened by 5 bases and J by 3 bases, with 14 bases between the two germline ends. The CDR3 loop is CASSLTDSRYEQYF. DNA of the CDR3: TGTGCCAGCAGTCTAACCGATAGCCGCTACGAGCAGTACTTC.

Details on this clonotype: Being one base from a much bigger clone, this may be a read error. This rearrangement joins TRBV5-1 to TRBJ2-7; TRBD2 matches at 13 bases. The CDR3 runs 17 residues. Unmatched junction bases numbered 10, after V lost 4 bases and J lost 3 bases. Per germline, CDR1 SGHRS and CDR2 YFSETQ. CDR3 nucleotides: TGCGCCAGCAGCGCGGGACTAGCGGGAAGTATACTCTACGAGCAGTACTTC. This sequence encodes CASSAGLAGSILYEQYF. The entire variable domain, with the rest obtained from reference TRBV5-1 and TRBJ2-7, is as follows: KAGVTQTPRYLIKTRGQQVTLSCSPISGHRSVSWYQQTPGQGLQFLFEYFSETQRNKGNFPGRFSGRQFSNSRSEMNVSTLELGDSALYLCASSAGLAGSILYEQYFGPGTRLTVT.

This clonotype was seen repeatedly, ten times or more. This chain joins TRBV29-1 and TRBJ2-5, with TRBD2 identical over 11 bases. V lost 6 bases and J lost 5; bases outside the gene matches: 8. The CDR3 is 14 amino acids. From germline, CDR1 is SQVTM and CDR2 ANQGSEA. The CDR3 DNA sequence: TGCAGCGTCGCTACTAGCGGGAGACGGGAGACCCAGTACTTC. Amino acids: CSVATSGRRETQYF.

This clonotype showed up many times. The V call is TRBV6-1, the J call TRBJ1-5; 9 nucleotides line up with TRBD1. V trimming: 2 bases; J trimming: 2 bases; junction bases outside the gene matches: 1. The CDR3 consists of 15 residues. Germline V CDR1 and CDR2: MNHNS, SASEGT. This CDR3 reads CASSERDRGNQPQHF. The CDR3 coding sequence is TGTGCCAGCAGTGAAAGGGACAGGGGCAATCAGCCCCAGCATTTT.